This entry describes one T cell receptor beta chain. Profiling relied on immunoSEQ multiplex PCR, and the TCRdb table lists in-frame clones only, not all of them. The top ten clones hold approximately 14% of a sample with a few hundred thousand clones, roughly 80% of them seen once. Seattle patients were enrolled during active infection and followed longitudinally. This CDR3 has 12 amino acids. CDR1 is LNHDA and CDR2 is SQIVND in the germline V gene (reference sequence). Trimming pared 7 bases from V and 5 bases from J, leaving 12 bases between. This entry belongs to a study of blood T cell repertoires in COVID-19. Across the study: Spain, Italy and the United States supplied samples that represented acute and convalescent COVID-19. T cells, B-cell-depleted T cells, or PBMCs supplied cDNA or gDNA.

The sequenced sample was peripheral blood. The sequence derives from a person between 65 and 79 years old with COVID-19, enrolled during active disease. V gene TRBV19 combines with J gene TRBJ2-7, with a weak D call TRBD2 (5 bases). The CDR3, as DNA: TGTGCCAGTAAATCGCGGGTCAACGAGCAGTACTTC. Translation gives CASKSRVNEQYF.